This entry concerns a single T cell receptor (beta chain). Its antigen target is currently unknown. No much larger clonotype is one base removed from it; base qualities were not supplied. TCRbeta CDR3 regions were amplified from genomic DNA using the immunoSEQ Assay, a bias-controlled multiplex PCR. In the original analysis: Within the assay, amplification of reference gene primers was used to estimate how many nucleated cells each sample contained. To quantify the absolute abundance of each unique TCRbeta CDR3 rearrangement, sequence reads were collapsed and filtered. Productive Simpson clonality was computed per sample as the square root of Simpson's diversity index over productive rearrangements. TCRdb's version of the immuneACCESS table is confined to in-frame rearrangements and falls short of the full clone set. An unresolved V gene accounts for under half of the shortfall where checked; the remainder is of unknown origin. The DNA gave D and trimming, while V, J and clone size come from that table. For this sample the table gives 310,000 or so clones, of which around four fifths were detected only once. The biggest ten clones account for roughly 1.1% of the sample.

This sample was included in a study of blood T cell repertoires in COVID-19 (dated by TCRdb to the early 2020s). With regard to the full study: Samples covering the acute and convalescent phases of COVID-19 were provided by collaborators in the United States, Italy and Spain. The material from the prospective study consisted of cDNA or gDNA derived from T cells, B-cell-depleted T cells, or PBMCs. Subjects who had been exposed to COVID-19, were actively infected with it, or had recovered from it provided the deeply sampled blood TCRbeta repertoires that made up the dataset. The repertoires were released in a freely available public database meant as a resource for research on the immune response to SARS-CoV-2. Samples came from the ongoing ImmuneRACE study (first 160 participants) plus 1,254 subjects from 6 global collaborators. Nearly every sample came with metadata listing a de-identified subject ID, COVID-19 status, age in years and sex. Where available, HLA class I and class II types were taken from metadata supplied by the sample provider and were not determined by assay-based typing. The paper as a whole reports these results and caveats: The amount of clinical and demographic metadata varied by source and participant and was provided uncurated.

From the cysteine through the phenylalanine, the CDR3 covers 14 amino acids. CDR3 DNA only is kept here, 42 bases in frame from base 1. Relative to germline, V is 8 bases shorter and J is 5 bases shorter, with 14 bases between their ends. CDR1 KGHDR and CDR2 SFDVKD are derived from the germline V gene. Each collaborating institution followed its own protocols to collect whole blood in K2EDTA tubes. For TCRbeta analysis, collaborators shipped samples as frozen whole blood, isolated PBMCs, or DNA extracted from either of those sample types. The rearrangement combines TRBV24-1 with TRBJ2-2, with TRBD2 perhaps the D gene, on 5 matching bases. The TCR comes from a woman between 50 and 59 years old with acute or convalescent COVID-19. Sequenced: peripheral blood. CDR3 protein: CATMRGRGTGELFF. Read as DNA, the sequence is TGTGCCACCATGCGAGGGCGAGGAACCGGGGAGCTGTTTTTT.